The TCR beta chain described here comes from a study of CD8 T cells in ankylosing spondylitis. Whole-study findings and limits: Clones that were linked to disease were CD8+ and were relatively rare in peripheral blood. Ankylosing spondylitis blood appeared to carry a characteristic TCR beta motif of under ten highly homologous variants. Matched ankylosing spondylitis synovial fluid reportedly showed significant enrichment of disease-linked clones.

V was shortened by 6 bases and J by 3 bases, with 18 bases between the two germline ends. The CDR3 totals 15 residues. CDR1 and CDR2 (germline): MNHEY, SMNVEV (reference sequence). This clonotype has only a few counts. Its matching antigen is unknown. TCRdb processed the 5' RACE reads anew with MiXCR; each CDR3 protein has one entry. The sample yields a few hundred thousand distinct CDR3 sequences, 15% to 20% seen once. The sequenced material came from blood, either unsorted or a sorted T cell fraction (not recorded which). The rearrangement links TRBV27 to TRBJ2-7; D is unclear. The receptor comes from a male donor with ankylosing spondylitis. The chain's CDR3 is CASSISLDGYYEQYF. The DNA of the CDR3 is TGTGCCAGCAGCATCTCGCTGGACGGGTACTACGAGCAGTACTTC.